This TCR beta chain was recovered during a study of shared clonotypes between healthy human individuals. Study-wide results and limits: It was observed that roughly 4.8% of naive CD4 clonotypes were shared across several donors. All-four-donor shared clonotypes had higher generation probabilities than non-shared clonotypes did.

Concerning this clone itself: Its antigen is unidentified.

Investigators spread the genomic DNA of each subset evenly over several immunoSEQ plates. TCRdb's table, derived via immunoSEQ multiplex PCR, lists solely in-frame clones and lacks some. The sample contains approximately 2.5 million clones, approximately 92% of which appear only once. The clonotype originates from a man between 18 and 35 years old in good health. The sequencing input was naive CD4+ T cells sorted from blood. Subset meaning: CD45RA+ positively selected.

In DNA form, the CDR3 reads TGTGCCAGCAGCTCCGGGCCTTCCCAGACCATATATTTT. Translated: CASSSGPSQTIYF. The chain uses TRBV7-2 and TRBJ1-3; no clear D gene. The CDR3 length is 13 residues. The ends were cut back, 4 bases at V and 10 bases at J, with 14 bases in the middle. Germline V gene data show CDR1 as SGHTA and CDR2 as FQGNSA.